The rows below give T cell receptor beta chains drawn from one sample of a study of CD8+ T cells in alopecia areata. Profiling relied on immunoSEQ multiplex PCR, and the TCRdb table lists in-frame clones only, not all of them. The sample comprises about 200,000 clones, just under 65% of which are singletons, and roughly 1.3% rests with the top ten. Sequencing used CD4+ T cells sorted from blood, obtained around week 50, from a patient treated with tofacitinib. The receptors originated from a human donor with alopecia areata. The CDR3 runs from the conserved cysteine through the conserved F or W. The D gene is left open where the match is weak. For some rows the clone size is stated as once, few or many, or as a class when expanded; others skip it.

>-|TRBV29-1|TRBJ1-1|TRBD1
CSARTGTNTEAFF
TGCAGCGCCCGGACAGGGACTAACACTGAAGCTTTCTTT
>-|TRBV7-9|TRBJ2-7|-
CASSPAGLPYEQYF
TGTGCCAGCAGCCCTGCTGGGTTGCCCTACGAGCAGTACTTC
>-|TRBV5-1|TRBJ1-1|-
CASSLNQLNTEAFF
TGCGCCAGCAGCCTGAACCAATTAAACACTGAAGCTTTCTTT
>-|TRBV9|TRBJ2-2|-
CASSVVGTGELFF
TGTGCCAGCAGCGTAGTAGGTACCGGGGAGCTGTTTTTT
>-|TRBV2|TRBJ2-1|-
CASSELSRYNEQFF
TGTGCCAGCAGTGAATTATCGCGTTACAATGAGCAGTTCTTC
>-|TRBV29-1|TRBJ2-1|-
CSVHGNEQFF
TGCAGCGTCCATGGCAATGAGCAGTTCTTC
>-|TRBV5-8|TRBJ2-7|-
CASSLDTYEQYF
TGTGCCAGCAGCCTTGACACCTACGAGCAGTACTTC
>few|TRBV7-9|TRBJ1-2|-
CASSLAEPF
TGTGCCAGCAGCTTAGCGGAGCCCTTC
>-|TRBV27|TRBJ2-3|-
CARRVTQYF
TGTGCCAGGCGGGTAACGCAGTATTTT
>-|TRBV29-1|TRBJ1-2|-
CSVDRGRVGYTF
TGCAGCGTGGATAGAGGGAGGGTTGGCTACACCTTC
>-|TRBV14|TRBJ2-7|-
CASSQGSEQYF
TGTGCCAGCAGCCAGGGCTCTGAGCAGTACTTC
>-|TRBV11-2|TRBJ2-1|-
CASSLRQHYNEQFF
TGTGCCAGCAGCTTACGGCAGCATTACAATGAGCAGTTCTTC
>-|TRBV29-1|TRBJ1-4|-
CSVDGAGSLFF
TGCAGCGTTGATGGGGCAGGGAGCCTGTTTTTT
>few|TRBV29-1|TRBJ1-1|-
CSVDGAAEAFF
TGCAGCGTTGATGGGGCAGCTGAAGCTTTCTTT
>-|TRBV4-3|TRBJ1-6|TRBD1
CASSLGTPGTGNSPLHF
TGCGCCAGCAGCCTAGGAACCCCCGGGACAGGCAACTCACCCCTCCACTTT
>-|TRBV9|TRBJ2-3|-
CASTRHSLTDTQYF
TGTGCCAGCACCCGCCATTCTCTCACAGATACGCAGTATTTT
>few|TRBV9|TRBJ2-3|-
CASSSDTDTQYF
TGTGCCAGCAGCTCAGATACAGATACGCAGTATTTT
>-|TRBV18|TRBJ1-2|TRBD1
CASSPGTELYGYTF
TGTGCCAGCTCGCCCGGGACAGAGCTATATGGCTACACCTTC
>few|TRBV29-1|TRBJ1-1|-
CSVWTSPGGEAFF
TGCAGCGTGTGGACATCCCCCGGAGGTGAAGCTTTCTTT
>-|TRBV5-1|TRBJ2-7|-
CASSSGQFYEQYF
TGCGCCAGCAGCTCCGGACAGTTTTACGAGCAGTACTTC
>-|TRBV9|TRBJ2-1|TRBD2
CASSVAGSGGAPGNEQFF
TGTGCCAGCAGCGTAGCTGGCAGCGGGGGGGCCCCTGGCAATGAGCAGTTCTTC
>-|TRBV9|TRBJ2-3|-
CASSTPGFNTDTQYF
TGTGCCAGCAGCACACCGGGCTTTAACACAGATACGCAGTATTTT
>few|TRBV29-1|TRBJ1-4|-
CSVGISREKLFF
TGCAGCGTTGGGATCTCTCGGGAAAAACTGTTTTTT
>-|TRBV5-1|TRBJ2-2|TRBD1
CASSWGTANTGELFF
TGCGCCAGCAGCTGGGGGACAGCGAACACCGGGGAGCTGTTTTTT
>-|TRBV27|TRBJ1-6|TRBD1
CASSPNRGTNSPLHF
TGTGCCAGCAGCCCAAACAGGGGGACAAATTCACCCCTCCACTTT
>-|TRBV29-1|TRBJ2-7|TRBD1
CSVGQGETYEQYF
TGCAGCGTTGGTCAGGGGGAAACCTACGAGCAGTACTTC
>once|TRBV29-1|TRBJ2-2|-
CSVSDPAGSNTGELFF
TGCAGCGTTTCCGATCCCGCGGGGTCGAACACCGGGGAGCTGTTTTTT
>-|TRBV27|TRBJ1-5|-
CASSSTNQPQHF
TGTGCCAGCAGTTCAACAAATCAGCCCCAGCATTTT
>-|TRBV2|TRBJ1-5|TRBD1
CASRKDRGDNQPQHF
TGTGCCAGCAGGAAAGACAGGGGAGACAATCAGCCCCAGCATTTT
>-|TRBV29-1|TRBJ2-3|TRBD2
CSVKGLATDTQYF
TGCAGCGTTAAGGGACTAGCAACAGATACGCAGTATTTT
>-|TRBV9|TRBJ1-1|-
CASSGTVGNTEAFF
TGTGCCAGCAGCGGCACAGTTGGGAACACTGAAGCTTTCTTT
>few|TRBV7-9|TRBJ2-7|-
CASSLVLGAGEQYF
TGTGCCAGCAGCTTAGTACTAGGCGCAGGAGAGCAGTACTTC
>few|TRBV2|TRBJ1-1|-
CASKQGETSEAFF
TGTGCCAGCAAACAGGGTGAGACTTCTGAAGCTTTCTTT
>-|TRBV21-1|TRBJ2-7|-
CASSKVGPGIIYEQYF
-
>-|TRBV25-1|TRBJ2-1|-
CASSEEGEQFF
TGTGCCAGCAGTGAGGAAGGCGAGCAGTTCTTC
>-|TRBV18|TRBJ2-7|-
CASSPSSYEQYF
TGTGCCAGCTCCCCGAGCTCCTACGAGCAGTACTTC
>-|TRBV27|TRBJ1-2|-
CASRPGGAAGYTF
TGTGCCAGCAGGCCCGGAGGGGCAGCTGGCTACACCTTC
>-|TRBV19|TRBJ1-5|-
CASSPLNQPQHF
TGTGCCAGTAGTCCTCTCAATCAGCCCCAGCATTTT
>-|TRBV7-8|TRBJ2-7|-
CASSLELSYEQYF
TGTGCCAGCAGCTTAGAGCTGTCCTACGAGCAGTACTTC
>-|TRBV6-5|TRBJ2-3|TRBD2
CASRLLAGGPSTQYF
TGTGCCAGCAGGCTTCTAGCGGGGGGGCCGTCAACGCAGTATTTT
>-|TRBV27|TRBJ2-1|-
CASSRTGPRTSNEQFF
TGTGCCAGCTCCCGAACGGGACCCAGGACCAGCAATGAGCAGTTCTTC
>once|TRBV7-8|TRBJ1-4|-
CASSLARPNEKLFF
TGTGCCAGCAGCTTAGCGCGTCCTAATGAAAAACTGTTTTTT
>-|TRBV27|TRBJ1-1|-
CASSPTFFRNTEAFF
TGTGCCAGCAGTCCCACTTTTTTCCGGAACACTGAAGCTTTCTTT
>-|TRBV9|TRBJ1-1|-
CASSVAGGRETEAFF
TGTGCCAGCAGCGTAGCTGGAGGGAGGGAAACTGAAGCTTTCTTT
>-|TRBV20-1|TRBJ2-2|-
CSARDNGELFF
TGCAGTGCTAGAGATAATGGGGAGCTGTTTTTT
>-|TRBV30|TRBJ1-2|-
CAWSGTVYGYTF
TGTGCCTGGAGTGGCACAGTATATGGCTACACCTTC
>-|TRBV11-2|TRBJ2-3|-
CASSLAGLTDTQYF
TGTGCCAGCAGCTTAGCGGGTCTCACAGATACGCAGTATTTT
>-|TRBV9|TRBJ2-1|-
CASSVGPGVEQFF
TGTGCCAGCAGCGTAGGCCCTGGGGTAGAGCAGTTCTTC
>-|TRBV29-1|TRBJ2-7|-
CSVYAGSYEQYF
TGCAGCGTTTATGCGGGCTCCTACGAGCAGTACTTC
>-|TRBV29-1|TRBJ1-1|-
CSATIPLRGNTEAFF
TGCAGCGCCACCATCCCGCTACGAGGGAACACTGAAGCTTTCTTT
>-|TRBV30|TRBJ1-2|-
CAWSHGDTSGYTF
TGTGCCTGGAGTCACGGGGATACCAGCGGCTACACCTTC
>-|TRBV29-1|TRBJ2-3|-
CSGGALDTQYF
TGCAGCGGAGGAGCTTTGGATACGCAGTATTTT
>once|TRBV30|TRBJ1-1|-
CAWSFGTNTEAFF
TGTGCCTGGAGTTTTGGTACGAACACTGAAGCTTTCTTT